Below, 6 T cell receptor beta chains from the same sample are listed, as sequenced in a study of T cell changes during pregnancy in multiple sclerosis. The method was immunoSEQ multiplex PCR; TCRdb's version includes in-frame clones alone and lacks a portion of them. The table includes tens of thousands of clones, around 89% detected once. The sample in question was CD4+ T cells from peripheral blood mononuclear cells, obtained in the first trimester of pregnancy. These receptors were taken from a female donor in good health, enrolled as a control in a pregnancy study.

This chain connects TRBV2 to TRBJ1-6; 8 nucleotides agree with TRBD1. Losses at the gene ends were 7 bases for V and 9 bases for J; bases not matched to a gene: 5. The CDR3 is 13 residues long. The germline CDR1 and CDR2 sequences are SNHLY and FYNNEI. The CDR3 here is CASTTGVGSPLHF. CDR3 coding DNA: TGTGCCAGCACGACAGGGGTCGGTTCACCCCTCCACTTT.

V is TRBV19 and J is TRBJ2-5; D may be TRBD2 (6 bases). V lost 1 base to trimming and J lost 4 bases, with 10 bases between them. Germline V gene data show CDR1 as LNHDA and CDR2 as SQIVND (reference sequence). This CDR3 contains 14 residues. This chain's CDR3 is CASSIGTTPETQYF. CDR3 sequence (DNA): TGTGCCAGTAGTATAGGGACTACCCCAGAGACCCAGTACTTC. The full variable domain, rest sourced from reference TRBV19 and TRBJ2-5, is DGGITQSPKYLFRKEGQNVTLSCEQNLNHDAMYWYRQDPGQGLRLIYYSQIVNDFQKGDIAEGYSVSREKKESFPLTVTSAQKNPTAFYLCASSIGTTPETQYFGPGTRLLVL.

V is TRBV7-2 and J is TRBJ2-3; D might be TRBD2 (6 bases). The CDR3 consists of 15 residues. V lost 5 bases and J lost 0, with 12 bases in between. CDR1 is SGHTA, CDR2 FQGNSA, per germline. CDR3 residues: CASSPRRGSTDTQYF. The CDR3 DNA reads as TGTGCCAGCAGCCCAAGGCGGGGTAGCACAGATACGCAGTATTTT.

The chain links TRBV28 to TRBJ2-1, with a possible D match to TRBD2 (6 bases). The V gene lost 3 bases and the J gene lost 0 bases, with 12 bases spanning the gap. CDR1 and CDR2 (germline): MDHEN, SYDVKM. CDR3 length: 16 amino acids. The CDR3 loop reads CASSFEGRSSYNEQFF. The CDR3, as DNA: TGTGCCAGCAGTTTTGAGGGGAGGAGCTCCTACAATGAGCAGTTCTTC.

V and J are TRBV27 and TRBJ2-7; 9 bases are a match to TRBD1. The V gene's germline CDR1 is MNHEY and CDR2 SMNVEV (reference sequence). After removal of 6 bases from V and 6 bases from J, the junction contained 12 bases not matched to a gene. There are 15 residues in the CDR3. CDR3 protein: CASSRPQGASLEQYF. The DNA of the CDR3 is TGTGCCAGCAGCCGACCACAGGGGGCTTCCCTCGAGCAGTACTTC.

This clone was observed a single time. This sequence joins TRBV27 and TRBJ2-2, with TRBD1 matching over 7 bases. With 8 bases clipped from V and 6 bases from J, the junction kept 9 bases outside the gene matches. Germline CDR1 reads MNHEY; CDR2 reads SMNVEV (reference sequence). The CDR3 length is 14 residues. CDR3 DNA sequence: TGTGCCAGCCGGGGACAGTTGGTAGCCGGGGAGCTGTTTTTT. Protein: CASRGQLVAGELFF.